This TCR beta chain appears in the sequencing data of a study of OX40 agonist ivuxolimab in advanced cancers. Germline V gives CDR1 MDHEN, CDR2 SYDVKM. This CDR3 has 16 residues. Losses at the gene ends were 5 bases for V and 0 bases for J; bases not matched to a gene: 3. The method was immunoSEQ multiplex PCR; TCRdb's version includes in-frame clones alone and lacks a portion of them. The sample lists 50,000 to 70,000 clones, roughly nine tenths occurring once. This receptor was identified in an adult with an advanced solid tumor such as melanoma, head and neck, liver or kidney cancer. The sequenced sample was CD4+ or CD8+ T cells sorted from blood, obtained in a trial of the OX40 agonist ivuxolimab. V usage is TRBV28 and J usage is TRBJ2-1, with 11 bases lining up with TRBD2. The CDR3 region has the DNA TGTGCCAGCAGTCCGGGACTAGCGGACTCCTACAATGAGCAGTTCTTC. It codes for CASSPGLADSYNEQFF.